Each of the 12 T cell receptor beta chains below was sequenced from the same sample in a study of PD-1 blockade in classical Hodgkin lymphoma. Relapse was seen in all patients after autologous stem cell transplantation, and brentuximab vedotin exposure was variable. The study isolated CD8+ T cells from thawed PBMCs by magnetic negative selection. Only in-frame clones appear in the TCRdb table, and some are missing; sequencing was by immunoSEQ multiplex PCR. The sample holds some 3,000 clones, about two thirds seen once. This material consisted of CD8+ T cells from blood, taken at baseline. These receptors came from a human donor with classical Hodgkin lymphoma.

Only one count was recorded for this clone. The chain is built from TRBV11-1 and TRBJ2-5; 12 bases agree with TRBD1. Germline CDR1 is SGHAT and CDR2 is FQDESV (reference sequence). V lost 1 base, J lost 4 bases, and 4 bases stayed unmatched. The CDR3 runs 16 residues. CDR3 bases: TGTGCCAGCAGCTTAGTTGGGGACAGGGGGCGAGAGACCCAGTACTTC. Translation gives CASSLVGDRGRETQYF.

The gene calls are TRBV27 and TRBJ1-1; D call uncertain. Trimming shortened V by 5 bases and J by 3 bases, and 4 bases separated the two germline ends. The V gene's germline CDR1 is MNHEY and CDR2 SMNVEV (reference sequence). This CDR3 is built from 11 residues. The CDR3 spells CASSDYTEAFF. In DNA form, the CDR3 reads TGTGCCAGCAGTGACTACACTGAAGCTTTCTTT.

The chain combines TRBV4-2 with TRBJ2-5; TRBD2 might be the D (6 bases). V was trimmed by 0 bases and J by 5 bases, leaving 13 bases between them. Per germline, CDR1 LGHNA and CDR2 YNFKEQ. There are 15 residues in the CDR3. CDR3: CASSQDGGSSETQYF. The CDR3 region has the DNA TGTGCCAGCAGCCAAGACGGGGGTTCATCGGAGACCCAGTACTTC.

This chain connects TRBV7-9 to TRBJ2-7; D is perhaps TRBD1 or TRBD2 (7 bases each). CDR1 is SEHNR and CDR2 is FQNEAQ in the germline V gene (reference sequence). V lost 4 bases to trimming and J lost 2 bases, with 18 bases between them. The CDR3 spans 16 residues. CDR3 in amino acids: CASSSASTGRAYEQYF. As DNA, the CDR3 is TGTGCCAGCAGCTCAGCTTCGACAGGGAGGGCCTACGAGCAGTACTTC.

In this sample, this clone turned up once. The J gene is TRBJ2-2, the V gene TRBV29-1, with TRBD1 as a possible D gene (6 bases). Trimming took 7 bases from V and 5 from J, leaving 11 bases between them. The CDR3 contains 12 residues. From germline, CDR1 is SQVTM and CDR2 ANQGSEA. CDR3 protein: CSASTGTGELFF. CDR3 sequence (DNA): TGCAGCGCGTCAACAGGGACCGGGGAGCTGTTTTTT.

A few counts support this clone. The rearrangement uses TRBV5-5 and TRBJ2-7, with D possibly being TRBD2 (6 bases). The CDR3 has 12 amino acids. Trimming stripped 3 bases from V and 3 bases from J, with 7 bases between. Germline loops: CDR1 SGHKS, CDR2 YYEKEE (reference sequence). The CDR3 nucleotides are TGTGCCAGCAGCTCCGGGGGCTACGAGCAGTACTTC. Its protein is CASSSGGYEQYF.

The V and J genes are TRBV19 and TRBJ1-1; TRBD1 matches 7 bases. There are 15 residues in the CDR3. Germline-derived CDR1 and CDR2 are LNHDA and SQIVND (reference sequence). Trimming cost V 5 bases and J 0 bases; bases outside gene matches: 6. The CDR3 coding sequence is TGTGCCAGTAGTTCCGGGACAGTCATGAACACTGAAGCTTTCTTT. It yields the protein CASSSGTVMNTEAFF.

This clone occurred a few times. V usage is TRBV30 and J usage is TRBJ1-1, with 8 bases that match TRBD1. Germline CDR1 GTSNPN, CDR2 SVGIG (reference sequence). The J segment lost 5 bases and the V segment lost 4 bases, leaving 6 bases of the junction unmatched. CDR3 length equals 13 residues. In DNA form, the CDR3 reads TGTGCCTGGAAAGACAGGGGAAAGACTGAAGCTTTCTTT. It codes for CAWKDRGKTEAFF.

This clone ranks as large. V usage is TRBV29-1 and J usage is TRBJ1-1; maybe TRBD1 (6 bases). This CDR3 comprises 15 residues. V was cut by 1 base and J by 7 bases, with 19 bases left in between. From germline, CDR1 is SQVTM and CDR2 ANQGSEA. The CDR3 is CSVEAPTGRGVEAFF. The DNA of the CDR3 is TGCAGCGTTGAAGCTCCAACAGGGAGGGGAGTTGAAGCTTTCTTT.

This clone is judged medium-sized (0.01 to 0.1%). The chain employs TRBV4-3 and TRBJ2-3; 11 bases map to TRBD2. After removal of 0 bases from V and 4 bases from J, the junction contained 12 bases not matched to a gene. The CDR3 contains 19 residues. Germline CDR1 LGHNA, CDR2 YSLEER. Here the CDR3 DNA reads TGCGCCAGCAGCCAAGAAGGGGTAGCGGGGGGGCCGGTGTCAGATACGCAGTATTTT. Its translation is CASSQEGVAGGPVSDTQYF.

The chain employs TRBV25-1 and TRBJ2-7; no reliable D call. V was shortened by 3 bases and J by 2 bases, with 5 bases between the two germline ends. Germline values: CDR1 MGHDK, CDR2 SYGVNS. The CDR3 runs to 12 residues. CDR3 protein: CASSDRTYEQYF. The CDR3 nucleotides read TGTGCCAGCAGTGACAGGACCTACGAGCAGTACTTC.

The V gene is TRBV5-4, the J gene TRBJ2-3; D not resolved. The CDR3 totals 14 residues. V lost 2 bases and J 2 bases, leaving 9 bases between the germline ends. In germline, CDR1 is SGHNT, CDR2 YYREEE (reference sequence). In nucleotides, the CDR3 is TGTGCCAGCAGCTTCGAATTAAACACAGATACGCAGTATTTT. This gives the protein CASSFELNTDTQYF.